These T cell receptor beta chains were read from a single sample in a study of blood T cell repertoires in COVID-19. The repertoire was sequenced with immunoSEQ multiplex PCR; TCRdb's copy has only in-frame clones and lacks some. The table has 300,000 to 350,000 clones, approximately 85% seen once. The sequencing sample was made of PBMCs or T cells enriched from blood (not recorded which). The receptors stem from a man aged 25 to 45 who had recovered from COVID-19. CDR3s include the opening cysteine and the closing phenylalanine or tryptophan. D genes are given only for firm matches. Some rows mark clone size as missing; the rest say once, few, many or name a class of expanded clone.

D | J | size | V | CDR3 | DNA
TRBD1 | TRBJ1-1 | - | TRBV30 | CAWSGQGTKKNTEAFF | TGTGCCTGGAGTGGACAGGGGACTAAGAAGAACACTGAAGCTTTCTTT
- | TRBJ1-2 | - | TRBV6-5 | CASSLREGDYGYTF | TGTGCCAGCAGTCTTAGGGAGGGTGACTATGGCTACACCTTC
- | TRBJ2-2 | - | TRBV3-1/TRBV3-2 | CASSQDVERGGSGELFF | TGTGCCAGCAGCCAAGATGTCGAGCGAGGTGGGTCCGGGGAGCTGTTTTTT
- | TRBJ1-5 | - | TRBV12-5 | CASGLDKQPNQPQHF | TGTGCTAGTGGTTTGGACAAACAACCTAATCAGCCCCAGCATTTT
- | TRBJ1-1 | - | TRBV2 | CASSVVGGEAFF | TGTGCCAGCAGTGTCGTCGGCGGGGAAGCTTTCTTT
- | TRBJ1-2 | - | TRBV28 | CASTGSPHYGYTF | TGTGCCAGCACAGGTTCCCCTCACTATGGCTACACCTTC
TRBD1 | TRBJ1-5 | few | TRBV18 | CASSVGTVSNQPQHF | TGTGCCAGCTCAGTAGGGACAGTAAGCAATCAGCCCCAGCATTTT
- | TRBJ1-2 | - | TRBV6-5 | CASSRTGPHGYTF | TGTGCCAGCAGCCGTACAGGGCCCCATGGCTACACCTTC
TRBD1 | TRBJ2-2 | - | TRBV15 | CATSRTGPSTGELFF | TGTGCCACCAGCCGGACAGGACCCTCCACCGGGGAGCTGTTTTTT
- | TRBJ1-2 | - | TRBV20-1 | CSASEQGRGYTF | TGCAGTGCTAGTGAGCAGGGGCGCGGCTACACCTTC
TRBD1 | TRBJ1-5 | - | TRBV2 | CASSGQGSSQPQHF | TGTGCCAGCAGTGGACAGGGATCGAGTCAGCCCCAGCATTTT
- | TRBJ2-2 | - | TRBV5-1 | CASSLGSGTGELFF | TGCGCCAGCAGCTTGGGGTCGGGGACCGGGGAGCTGTTTTTT
- | TRBJ2-2 | - | TRBV19 | CASSIGLVDTGELFF | TGTGCCAGTAGTATAGGGCTAGTCGACACCGGGGAGCTGTTTTTT
- | TRBJ2-7 | once | TRBV27 | CASSPRLGEQYF | TGTGCCAGCAGTCCCCGGCTAGGCGAGCAGTACTTC
TRBD2 | TRBJ2-2 | - | TRBV6-2/TRBV6-3 | CASSRGLAANTGELFF | TGTGCCAGCAGCCGTGGACTAGCGGCAAACACCGGGGAGCTGTTTTTT
- | TRBJ1-2 | - | TRBV3-1/TRBV3-2 | CASRSVYGYTF | TGTGCCAGCAGATCGGTCTATGGCTACACCTTC
- | TRBJ1-6 | - | TRBV4-1 | CASSPSAGLASPLHF | TGCGCCAGCAGCCCCTCAGCGGGACTTGCTTCACCCCTCCACTTT
TRBD2 | TRBJ2-7 | - | TRBV7-2 | CASSLSWRGGYEQYF | TGTGCCAGCAGCTTAAGTTGGCGGGGGGGCTACGAGCAGTACTTC
- | TRBJ1-4 | - | TRBV7-9 | CASSPLGQAGEKLFF | TGTGCCAGCAGCCCCCTGGGGCAGGCGGGAGAAAAACTGTTTTTT
TRBD1 | TRBJ1-1 | - | TRBV25-1 | CASSQQTGRFFF | TGTGCCAGCAGTCAACAGACAGGGAGGTTTTTCTTT
TRBD2 | TRBJ2-1 | - | TRBV5-1 | CASTRLAGSSYNDVRYEQFF | TGCGCCAGCACCCGACTAGCGGGGAGCTCCTACAATGATGTTAGGTATGAGCAGTTCTTC
TRBD1 | TRBJ2-7 | - | TRBV6-2/TRBV6-3 | CASSYGQGAYEQYF | TGTGCCAGCAGTTACGGACAGGGGGCCTACGAGCAGTACTTC
- | TRBJ2-3 | once | TRBV18 | CASSYQEGGNTDTQYF | TGTGCCAGCTCATATCAGGAGGGGGGGAACACAGATACGCAGTATTTT